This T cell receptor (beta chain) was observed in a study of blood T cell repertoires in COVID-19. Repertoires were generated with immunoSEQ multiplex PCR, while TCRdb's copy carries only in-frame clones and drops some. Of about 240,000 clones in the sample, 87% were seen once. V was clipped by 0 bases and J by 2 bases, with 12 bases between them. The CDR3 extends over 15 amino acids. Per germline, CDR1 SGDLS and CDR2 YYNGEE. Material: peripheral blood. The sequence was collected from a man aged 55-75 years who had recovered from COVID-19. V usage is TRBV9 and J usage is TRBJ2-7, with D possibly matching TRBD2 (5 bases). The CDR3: CASSVGGSATYEQYF. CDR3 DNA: TGTGCCAGCAGCGTAGGAGGGTCCGCCACCTACGAGCAGTACTTC.